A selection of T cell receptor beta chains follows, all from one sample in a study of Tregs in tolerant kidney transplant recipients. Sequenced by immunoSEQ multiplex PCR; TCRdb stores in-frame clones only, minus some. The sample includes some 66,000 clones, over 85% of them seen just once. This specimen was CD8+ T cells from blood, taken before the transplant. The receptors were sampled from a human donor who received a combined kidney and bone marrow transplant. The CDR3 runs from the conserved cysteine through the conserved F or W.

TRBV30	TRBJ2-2	CAWNAGTILTGELFF
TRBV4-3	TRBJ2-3	CASSQDQLAGVSTDTQYF
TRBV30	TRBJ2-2	CAWRPYVVSRGAGELFF
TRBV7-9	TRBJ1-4	CASSLGQGSLEKLFF
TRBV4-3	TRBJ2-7	CASSPGLAGASYEQYF
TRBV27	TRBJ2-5	CASSLSPTTGRLKETQYF
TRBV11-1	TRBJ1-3	CASSLQGITGNTIYF
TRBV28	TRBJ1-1	CASSLWDRGPPEAFF
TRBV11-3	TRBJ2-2	CASSPRTSGRGTGELFF
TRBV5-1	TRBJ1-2	CASSTWGGNYGYTF
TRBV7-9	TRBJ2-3	CASSSGLAGADTQYF
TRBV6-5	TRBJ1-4	CASSYSRGTHEKLFF
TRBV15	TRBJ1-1	CATSRDWGEGNTEAFF
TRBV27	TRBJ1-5	CASSLRGPLNQPQHF
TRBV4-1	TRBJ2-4	CASSQGGNIQYF
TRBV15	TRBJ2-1	CATSRLNPGLANEQFF
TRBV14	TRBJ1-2	CASSYRQRTYGYTF
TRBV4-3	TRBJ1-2	CASSQGLTLGHYGYTF
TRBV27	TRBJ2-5	CASSLSMSGSQYF
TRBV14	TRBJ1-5	CASSYTGRYF
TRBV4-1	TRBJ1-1	CASSHPDRPEAFF
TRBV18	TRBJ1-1	CASSPDTGTEAFF
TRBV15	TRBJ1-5	CATSTGLGRVQPQHF
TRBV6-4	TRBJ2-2	CASSLEAGDTGELFF
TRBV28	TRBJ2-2	CASSPAPHRDTNTGELFF
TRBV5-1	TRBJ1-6	CASSPGDRSSPLHF
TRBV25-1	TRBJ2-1	CASSDSGYNEQFF
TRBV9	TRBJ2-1	CASSLGGTNYNEQFF
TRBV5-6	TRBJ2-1	CASSLRRRAGFKEQFF
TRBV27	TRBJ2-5	CASSTFGTGGRRETQYF
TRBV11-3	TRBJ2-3	CASSGPGDSGGITDTQYF
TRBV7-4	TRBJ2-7	CASSFNRASGSYEQYF
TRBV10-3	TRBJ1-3	CAISEARSGLTIYF
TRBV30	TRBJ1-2	CAWAPGQSYGYTF
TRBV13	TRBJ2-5	CASSLGLAGSVTQYF
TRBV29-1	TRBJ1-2	CSVGTGLYNYGYTF
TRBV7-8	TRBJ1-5	CASSQHRGSNQPQHF
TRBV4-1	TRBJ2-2	CASSARGATNTGELFF
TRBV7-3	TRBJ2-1	CASTGGTGNEQFF
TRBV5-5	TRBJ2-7	CASLGPEQYF
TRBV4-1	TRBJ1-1	CASSTRQGYTEAFF
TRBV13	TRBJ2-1	CASRFGAHEQFF
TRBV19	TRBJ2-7	CASSSRPGTSEQYF